The 22 T cell receptor beta chains presented below share a single source sample, sequenced in a study of response to subunit inactivated influenza vaccine. One entry per CDR3 protein results from TCRdb running MiXCR on the RT-PCR reads. Among about 650,000 distinct CDR3 sequences listed, 15% to 19% were seen once. Sample: PBMCs from blood, taken roughly 12 days after vaccination. The source of these receptors is a man aged 45 to 65 who received an inactivated influenza vaccine.

The chain uses TRBV12-3 or TRBV12-4 and TRBJ2-7; 9 bases are shared with TRBD1. CDR3 length equals 15 residues. Trimming at V came to 8 bases and at J to 2 bases, leaving 10 bases not matched to a gene. DNA for the CDR3: TGTGCCAGCGGACCACAGGGGGCTTCCGCCTACGAGCAGTACTTC. Translation gives CASGPQGASAYEQYF.

V gene TRBV7-2 combines with J gene TRBJ1-6, with D uncertain. Trimming shortened V by 8 bases and J by 9 bases, and 17 bases separated the two germline ends. Looked up from germline, CDR1 is SGHTA and CDR2 is FQGNSA. This CDR3 is 14 amino acids long. The CDR3 nucleotides read TGTGCCAGCGGCCCGAGACAAAGAACTTCACCCCTCCACTTT. Its translation is CASGPRQRTSPLHF.

This chain uses TRBV12-3 or TRBV12-4 with TRBJ2-3, with unresolved D. The V gene lost 2 bases and the J gene lost 0 bases, with 9 bases spanning the gap. The CDR3 is made up of 15 amino acids. In DNA, the CDR3 is TGTGCCAGCAGTTTACGGCTACGTAGCACAGATACGCAGTATTTT. Its protein is CASSLRLRSTDTQYF.

The sample holds many counts of this clonotype. The chain couples TRBV9 to TRBJ2-5, with TRBD2 matching over 8 bases. The CDR3 runs 16 residues. J gave up 3 bases and V 0 bases, and 7 bases lay outside the gene matches. Germline V gene data show CDR1 as SGDLS and CDR2 as YYNGEE. The CDR3 spells CASSVATGLGEETQYF. The CDR3 DNA is TGTGCCAGCAGCGTAGCTACGGGACTAGGGGAAGAGACCCAGTACTTC.

The chain combines TRBV5-4 with TRBJ2-3, with 14 bases matching TRBD2. The CDR3 runs 16 residues. J was trimmed by 6 bases and V by 0 bases; bases with no gene match: 3. Germline CDR1 SGHNT, CDR2 YYREEE (reference sequence). The DNA of the CDR3 is TGTGCCAGCAGCTTGGGGGGGACTAGCGGGAGTGATACGCAGTATTTT. The encoded protein is CASSLGGTSGSDTQYF.

This clonotype occurred a few times. The V call is TRBV4-1, the J call TRBJ1-3; D remains unclear. Germline assignment: CDR1 MGHRA and CDR2 YSYEKL. This CDR3 spans 15 amino acids. V lost 4 bases and J lost 4, with 14 bases in between. In DNA, the CDR3 is TGCGCCAGCAGCCCTATGTTGAGAAGGGGAAACACCATATATTTT. It yields the protein CASSPMLRRGNTIYF.

This clonotype was seen only a few times. The rearrangement links TRBV20-1 to TRBJ2-1, with 11 bases matching TRBD2. The V and J ends lost 0 bases and 9 bases, in that order; junction bases with no gene match: 13. The CDR3 extends over 17 amino acids. Germline V gene data show CDR1 as DFQATT and CDR2 as SNEGSKA (reference sequence). DNA for the CDR3: TGCAGTGCTAGAGATGTCCCGGGGCTAGCGGGGGGCCTTGAGCAGTTCTTC. Its translation: CSARDVPGLAGGLEQFF.

This clonotype was detected only a few times. The genes are TRBV5-4 and TRBJ2-2; 7 bases agree with TRBD2. Trimming cost V 4 bases and J 2 bases; bases outside gene matches: 8. CDR1 is SGHNT, CDR2 YYREEE, per germline (reference sequence). The CDR3 has 16 residues. The CDR3 is CASSNKRGRNTGELFF. The DNA for the CDR3 is TGTGCCAGCAGCAATAAGCGGGGAAGAAACACCGGGGAGCTGTTTTTT. The full variable domain, in which reference TRBV5-4 and TRBJ2-2 provide the parts outside the CDR3, is ETGVTQSPTHLIKTRGQQVTLRCSSQSGHNTVSWYQQALGQGPQFIFQYYREEENGRGNFPPRFSGLQFPNYSSELNVNALELDDSALYLCASSNKRGRNTGELFFGEGSRLTVL.

This chain links TRBV5-4 with TRBJ2-5; no clear D. Germline assignment: CDR1 SGHNT and CDR2 YYREEE (reference sequence). The CDR3 contains 14 residues. V shed 0 bases and J shed 2 bases, with 8 bases lying between them. The DNA of the CDR3 is TGTGCCAGCAGCTTGGAACTAACGCAAGAGACCCAGTACTTC. Protein sequence: CASSLELTQETQYF. The variable domain in full, completed from reference TRBV5-4 and TRBJ2-5, reads ETGVTQSPTHLIKTRGQQVTLRCSSQSGHNTVSWYQQALGQGPQFIFQYYREEENGRGNFPPRFSGLQFPNYSSELNVNALELDDSALYLCASSLELTQETQYFGPGTRLLVL.

The sample holds a few counts of this clonotype. The rearrangement uses TRBV28 and TRBJ2-7; perhaps TRBD1 as D (6 bases). V gave up 1 base and J gave up 6 bases, with 10 bases separating them. This CDR3 contains 13 residues. CDR1 is MDHEN and CDR2 is SYDVKM in the germline V gene. CDR3 in amino acids: CASSLYQGGEQYF. The CDR3 DNA reads TGTGCCAGCAGTTTATACCAAGGGGGCGAGCAGTACTTC.

The chain uses TRBV6-2 or TRBV6-3 and TRBJ2-1, with TRBD2 identical over 8 bases. Looked up from germline, CDR1 is MNHEY and CDR2 is SVGEGT. The CDR3 sequence is 11 residues long. The junction had 6 bases not matched to a gene; V was cut back by 5 bases and J by 15 bases. CDR3 DNA sequence: TGTGCCAGCAGTGCGGGGGGACCCAGGTTCTTC. Amino acids: CASSAGGPRFF.

This sequence joins TRBV3-1 and TRBJ2-3, with D perhaps TRBD2 (5 bases). The ends were cut back, 3 bases at V and 6 bases at J, with 16 bases in the middle. This CDR3 is built from 15 residues. Germline assignment: CDR1 LGHDT and CDR2 YNNKEL (reference sequence). The CDR3 sequence is CASSHRASRGDTQYF. The CDR3 DNA reads as TGTGCCAGCAGCCACCGAGCCTCGAGAGGGGATACGCAGTATTTT.

This clonotype was recorded a few times. CDR3 coding DNA: TGTGCCAGCAGCAGTACAGGGGGCGTCGGCTACACCTTC. Translating it yields CASSSTGGVGYTF. The V and J genes are TRBV11-3 and TRBJ1-2, with TRBD1 matching 9 bases. This CDR3 comprises 13 residues. V gave up 5 bases and J gave up 8 bases; unmatched junction bases: 6. The germline V gene encodes CDR1 SGHNT and CDR2 YENEEA.

The chain carries TRBV5-1 and TRBJ2-6, with D perhaps TRBD1 (5 bases). The CDR3 covers 18 residues. V was trimmed by 0 bases and J by 0 bases, leaving 13 bases between them. Germline V gene lookup returns CDR1 SGHRS and CDR2 YFSETQ. CDR3 sequence: CASSLELRQHSGANVLTF. CDR3 sequence (DNA): TGCGCCAGCAGCTTGGAACTTAGACAGCACTCTGGGGCCAACGTCCTGACTTTC.

The chain couples TRBV28 to TRBJ2-5; 13 nucleotides line up with TRBD2. With V trimmed by 5 bases and J by 4 bases, 4 bases remained unmatched. Germline loops: CDR1 MDHEN, CDR2 SYDVKM. The CDR3 extends over 15 amino acids. The CDR3 DNA follows: TGTGCCAGCAGTCGGGGACTAGCGGGACGAGAGACCCAGTACTTC. It translates to CASSRGLAGRETQYF.

J is TRBJ2-1 and V is TRBV20-1, with D perhaps matching TRBD2 (5 bases). Trimming took off 1 base at V and 2 bases at J, with 6 bases between the two ends. The CDR3 loop spans 13 amino acids. Germline V gene lookup returns CDR1 DFQATT and CDR2 SNEGSKA (reference sequence). CDR3 sequence reads: CSARVTTYNEQFF. The CDR3 region has the DNA TGCAGTGCTAGAGTGACTACCTACAATGAGCAGTTCTTC.

V and J are TRBV5-8 and TRBJ1-2; the D is unclear. Germline V CDR1 and CDR2: SGHTS, YDEGEE. The CDR3 consists of 13 residues. V gave up 1 base and J gave up 1 base, with 5 bases separating them. The CDR3 sequence: CASSLWVNYGYTF. CDR3 nucleotide sequence: TGTGCCAGCAGCTTGTGGGTTAACTATGGCTACACCTTC.

The chain links TRBV24-1 to TRBJ2-1, with D unresolved. V dropped 0 bases and J dropped 3 bases, with 5 bases sitting between them. The CDR3 contains 14 residues. Germline V gene data show CDR1 as KGHDR and CDR2 as SFDVKD. CDR3 region: CATSDLENYNEQFF. For the CDR3, the DNA is TGTGCCACCAGTGATTTGGAGAACTACAATGAGCAGTTCTTC.

The V gene is TRBV10-3, the J gene TRBJ1-6, with a weak D call TRBD1 (6 bases). CDR3 length: 14 residues. CDR1 is ENHRY and CDR2 is SYGVKD in the germline V gene. V gave up 6 bases and J gave up 8 bases, with 14 bases separating them. CDR3 loop: CAIRPAGVDSPLHF. The CDR3 region has the DNA TGTGCCATCAGGCCAGCAGGGGTTGATTCACCCCTCCACTTT.

This clonotype was observed at least ten times. The CDR3 reads CASSLGRDTGELFF. The CDR3 bases are TGTGCCAGCAGCCTTGGACGGGACACCGGGGAGCTGTTTTTT. J is TRBJ2-2 and V is TRBV12-3 or TRBV12-4; D gene uncertain. This CDR3 is 14 amino acids long. V gave up 6 bases and J gave up 3 bases, with 11 bases separating them.

This clonotype was detected many times. The V and J genes are TRBV7-2 and TRBJ2-1; TRBD2 agrees at 7 bases. This CDR3 has 18 residues. Germline CDR1 reads SGHTA; CDR2 reads FQGNSA. After removal of 0 bases from V and 3 bases from J, the junction contained 11 bases not matched to a gene. CDR3 loop: CASSLATSARIDYNEQFF. The CDR3 DNA reads TGTGCCAGCAGCTTAGCCACTAGCGCCAGAATTGACTACAATGAGCAGTTCTTC.

The V gene is TRBV5-1, the J gene TRBJ1-2; no clear D gene. The CDR3 has 13 residues. Germline CDR1 and CDR2: SGHRS and YFSETQ. Trimming took off 4 bases at V and 8 bases at J, with 15 bases between the two ends. The CDR3 DNA reads as TGCGCCAGCAGCGCCCCATCCAAGGCGGGCTACACCTTC. This codes for CASSAPSKAGYTF.